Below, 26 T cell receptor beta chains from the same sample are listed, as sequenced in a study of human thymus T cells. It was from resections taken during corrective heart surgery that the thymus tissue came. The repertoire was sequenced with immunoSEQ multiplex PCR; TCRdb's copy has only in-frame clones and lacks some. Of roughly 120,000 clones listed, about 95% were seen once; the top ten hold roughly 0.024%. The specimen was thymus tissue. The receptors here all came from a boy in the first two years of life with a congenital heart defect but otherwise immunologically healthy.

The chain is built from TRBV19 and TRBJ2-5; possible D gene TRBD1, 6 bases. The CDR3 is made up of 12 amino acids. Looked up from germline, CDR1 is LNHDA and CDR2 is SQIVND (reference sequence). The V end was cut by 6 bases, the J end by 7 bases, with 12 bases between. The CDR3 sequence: CASSTGSATQYF. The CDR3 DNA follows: TGTGCCAGTAGCACAGGGAGTGCGACCCAGTACTTC.

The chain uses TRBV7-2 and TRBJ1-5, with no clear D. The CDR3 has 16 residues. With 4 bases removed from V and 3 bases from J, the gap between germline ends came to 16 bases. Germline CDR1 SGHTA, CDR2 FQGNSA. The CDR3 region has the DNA TGTGCCAGCAGCTCTCCGGGTCCTTTCTCCAATCAGCCCCAGCATTTT. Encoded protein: CASSSPGPFSNQPQHF. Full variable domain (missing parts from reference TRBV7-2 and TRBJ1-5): GAGVSQSPSNKVTEKGKDVELRCDPISGHTALYWYRQSLGQGLEFLIYFQGNSAPDKSGLPSDRFSAERTGGSVSTLTIQRTQQEDSAVYLCASSSPGPFSNQPQHFGDGTRLSIL.

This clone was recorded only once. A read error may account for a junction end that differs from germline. The chain's CDR3 is CASSVAGGPVTQYF. Written as DNA, the CDR3 is TGTGCCAGCAGCGTAGCGGGGGGGCCGGTGACCCAGTACTTC. The gene calls are TRBV7-2 and TRBJ2-5, with 11 bases that match TRBD2. From germline, CDR1 is SGHTA and CDR2 FQGNSA. CDR3 length: 14 residues.

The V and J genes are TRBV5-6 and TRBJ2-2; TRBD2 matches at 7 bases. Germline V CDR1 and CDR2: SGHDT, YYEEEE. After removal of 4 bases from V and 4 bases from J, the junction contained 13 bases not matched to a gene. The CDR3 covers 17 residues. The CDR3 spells CASSRNLTSNSTGELFF. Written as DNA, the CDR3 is TGTGCCAGCAGCCGGAATCTGACTAGCAACTCCACCGGGGAGCTGTTTTTT.

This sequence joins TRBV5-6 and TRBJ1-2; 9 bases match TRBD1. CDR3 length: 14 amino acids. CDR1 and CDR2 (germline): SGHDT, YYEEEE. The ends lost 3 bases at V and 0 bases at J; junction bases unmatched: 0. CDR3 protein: CASSWDRANYGYTF. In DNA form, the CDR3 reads TGTGCCAGCAGCTGGGACAGGGCTAACTATGGCTACACCTTC.

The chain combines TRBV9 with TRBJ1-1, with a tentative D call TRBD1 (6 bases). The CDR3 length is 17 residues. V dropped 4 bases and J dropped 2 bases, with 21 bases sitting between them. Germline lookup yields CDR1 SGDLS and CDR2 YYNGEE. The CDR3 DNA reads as TGTGCCAGCAGCCCCGGCCCCGGGACACAAAAAAACACTGAAGCTTTCTTT. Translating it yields CASSPGPGTQKNTEAFF.

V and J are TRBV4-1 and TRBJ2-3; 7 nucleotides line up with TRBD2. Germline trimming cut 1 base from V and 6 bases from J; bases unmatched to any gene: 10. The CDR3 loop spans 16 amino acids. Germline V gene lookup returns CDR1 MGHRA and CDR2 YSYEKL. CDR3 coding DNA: TGCGCCAGCAGCCAAGTCATGGCCGGGGGGAGGGATACGCAGTATTTT. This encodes CASSQVMAGGRDTQYF.

The CDR3 reads CASRQLQGDYGYTF. CDR3 DNA: TGTGCCAGCAGGCAATTACAGGGTGACTATGGCTACACCTTC. This chain joins TRBV27 and TRBJ1-2; possible D gene TRBD1, 6 bases. CDR3 size: 14 residues. The germline gives CDR1 MNHEY, CDR2 SMNVEV (reference sequence). The V and J ends lost 6 bases and 3 bases respectively, with 14 bases between them.

The CDR3 DNA sequence: TGTGCCAGCAGTTTATGGAGGGGGAGCTCCTACGAGCAGTACTTC. Its protein is CASSLWRGSSYEQYF. This chain joins TRBV28 and TRBJ2-7, with D possibly being TRBD1 (6 bases). The CDR3 extends over 15 amino acids. V was shortened by 0 bases and J by 0 bases, with 9 bases between the two germline ends. Germline V lookup: CDR1 MDHEN, CDR2 SYDVKM. Together with reference TRBV28 and TRBJ2-7, the CDR3 gives the full variable domain: DVKVTQSSRYLVKRTGEKVFLECVQDMDHENMFWYRQDPGLGLRLIYFSYDVKMKEKGDIPEGYSVSREKKERFSLILESASTNQTSMYLCASSLWRGSSYEQYFGPGTRLTVT.

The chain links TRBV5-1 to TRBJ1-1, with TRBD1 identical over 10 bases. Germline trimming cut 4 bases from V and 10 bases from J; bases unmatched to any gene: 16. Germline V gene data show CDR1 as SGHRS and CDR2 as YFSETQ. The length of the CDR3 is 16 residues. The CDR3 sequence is CASSPRDRGPPSGAFF. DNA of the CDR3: TGCGCCAGCAGCCCGCGGGACAGGGGCCCCCCCAGCGGAGCTTTCTTT.

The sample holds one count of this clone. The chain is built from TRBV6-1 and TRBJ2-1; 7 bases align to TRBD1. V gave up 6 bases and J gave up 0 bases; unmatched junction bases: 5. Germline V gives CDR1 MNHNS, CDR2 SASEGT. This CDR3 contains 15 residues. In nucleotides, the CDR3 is TGTGCCAGCAGAGGGGGCTACCTCTCCTACAATGAGCAGTTCTTC. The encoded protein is CASRGGYLSYNEQFF.

CDR3 residues: CAWSPLAGRKPEQFF. In nucleotides, the CDR3 is TGTGCCTGGAGTCCACTAGCGGGGAGGAAACCCGAGCAGTTCTTC. This rearrangement joins TRBV30 to TRBJ2-1; 10 bases line up with TRBD2. CDR1 is GTSNPN and CDR2 is SVGIG in the germline V gene (reference sequence). This CDR3 region has 15 residues. Trimming took 2 bases from V and 10 from J; bases not matched to a gene: 11.

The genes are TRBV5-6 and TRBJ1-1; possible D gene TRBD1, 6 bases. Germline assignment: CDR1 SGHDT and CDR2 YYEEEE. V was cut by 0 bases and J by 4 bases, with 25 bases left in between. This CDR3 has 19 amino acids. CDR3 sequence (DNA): TGTGCCAGCAGCTTGGCGGGGAGGCGGGGGCATTGGACGAGCACTGAAGCTTTCTTT. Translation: CASSLAGRRGHWTSTEAFF.

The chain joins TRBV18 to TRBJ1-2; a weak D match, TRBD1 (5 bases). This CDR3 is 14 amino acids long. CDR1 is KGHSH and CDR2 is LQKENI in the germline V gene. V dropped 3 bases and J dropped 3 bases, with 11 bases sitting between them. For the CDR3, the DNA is TGTGCCAGCTCACCCCGGGACTTATACTATGGCTACACCTTC. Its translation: CASSPRDLYYGYTF.

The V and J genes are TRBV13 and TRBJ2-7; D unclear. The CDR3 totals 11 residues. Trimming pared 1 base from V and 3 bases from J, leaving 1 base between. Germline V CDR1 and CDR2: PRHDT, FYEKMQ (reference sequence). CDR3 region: CASSLDYEQYF. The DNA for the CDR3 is TGTGCCAGCAGCTTAGACTACGAGCAGTACTTC.

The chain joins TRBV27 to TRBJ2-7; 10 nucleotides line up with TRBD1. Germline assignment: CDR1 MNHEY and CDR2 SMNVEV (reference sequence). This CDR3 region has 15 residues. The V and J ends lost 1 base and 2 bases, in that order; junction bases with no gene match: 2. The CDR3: CASSLWGQGPYEQYF. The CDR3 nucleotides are TGTGCCAGCAGTTTATGGGGACAGGGGCCCTACGAGCAGTACTTC.

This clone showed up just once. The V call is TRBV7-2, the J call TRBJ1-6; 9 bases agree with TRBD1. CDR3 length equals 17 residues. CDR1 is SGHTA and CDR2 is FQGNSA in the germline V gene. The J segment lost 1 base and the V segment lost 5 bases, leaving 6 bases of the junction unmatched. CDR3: CASSPRDRESYNSPLHF. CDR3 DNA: TGTGCCAGCAGCCCCAGGGACAGGGAATCCTATAATTCACCCCTCCACTTT.

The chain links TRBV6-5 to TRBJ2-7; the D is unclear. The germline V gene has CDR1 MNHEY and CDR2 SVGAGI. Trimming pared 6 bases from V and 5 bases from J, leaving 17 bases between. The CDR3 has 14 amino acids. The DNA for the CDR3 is TGTGCCAGCAGGTCTACCCTCAAACCCAACGAGCAGTACTTC. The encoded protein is CASRSTLKPNEQYF.

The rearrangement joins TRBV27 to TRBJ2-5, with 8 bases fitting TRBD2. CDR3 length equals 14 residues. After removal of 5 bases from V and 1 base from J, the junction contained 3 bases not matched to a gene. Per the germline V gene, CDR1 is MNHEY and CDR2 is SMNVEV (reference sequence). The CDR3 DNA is TGTGCCAGCAGTCGAGCGGGGGCCCAAGAGACCCAGTACTTC. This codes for CASSRAGAQETQYF.

The CDR3 spells CASSQDSDRGNYNEQFF. In DNA form, the CDR3 reads TGCGCCAGCAGCCAAGACAGTGACAGGGGAAACTACAATGAGCAGTTCTTC. The genes are TRBV4-3 and TRBJ2-1, with 8 bases matching TRBD1. Germline lookup yields CDR1 LGHNA and CDR2 YSLEER. V gave up 0 bases and J gave up 3 bases; unmatched junction bases: 7. The CDR3 consists of 17 residues.

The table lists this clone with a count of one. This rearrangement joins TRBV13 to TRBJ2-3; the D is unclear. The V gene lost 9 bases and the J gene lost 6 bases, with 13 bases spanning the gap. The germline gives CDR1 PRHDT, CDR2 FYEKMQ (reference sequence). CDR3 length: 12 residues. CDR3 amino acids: CASAPRRDTQYF. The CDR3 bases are TGTGCCAGTGCCCCACGGCGGGATACGCAGTATTTT.

The CDR3 DNA is TGTGCCAGCAGCCTGGTCGCCTGCGGGGATACGCAGTATTTT. Amino acid sequence: CASSLVACGDTQYF. This chain connects TRBV11-3 to TRBJ2-3, with D possibly TRBD2 on 5 matching bases. The V and J ends lost 5 bases and 6 bases respectively, with 15 bases between them. Germline loops: CDR1 SGHNT, CDR2 YENEEA. CDR3 length: 14 residues. Looking up the rest from reference TRBV11-3 and TRBJ2-3 gives the full variable domain: EAGVVQSPRYKIIEKKQPVAFWCNPISGHNTLYWYLQNLGQGPELLIRYENEEAVDDSQLPKDRFSAERLKGVDSTLKIQPAELGDSAVYLCASSLVACGDTQYFGPGTRLTVL.

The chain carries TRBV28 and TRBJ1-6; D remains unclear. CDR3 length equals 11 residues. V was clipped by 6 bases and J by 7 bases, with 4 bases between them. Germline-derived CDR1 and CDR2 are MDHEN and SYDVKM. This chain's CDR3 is CASRHNSPLHF. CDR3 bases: TGTGCCAGCAGACACAATTCACCCCTCCACTTT.

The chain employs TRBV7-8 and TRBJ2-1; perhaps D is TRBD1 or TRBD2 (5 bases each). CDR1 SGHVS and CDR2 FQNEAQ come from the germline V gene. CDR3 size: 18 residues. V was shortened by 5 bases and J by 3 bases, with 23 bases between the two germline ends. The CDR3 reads CASSPQFTGTLNYNEQFF. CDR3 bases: TGTGCCAGCAGCCCTCAATTTACCGGGACCCTGAACTACAATGAGCAGTTCTTC. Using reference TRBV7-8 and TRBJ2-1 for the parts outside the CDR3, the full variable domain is GAGVSQSPRYKVAKRGQDVALRCDPISGHVSLFWYQQALGQGPEFLTYFQNEAQLDKSGLPSDRFFAERPEGSVSTLKIQRTQQEDSAVYLCASSPQFTGTLNYNEQFFGPGTRLTVL.

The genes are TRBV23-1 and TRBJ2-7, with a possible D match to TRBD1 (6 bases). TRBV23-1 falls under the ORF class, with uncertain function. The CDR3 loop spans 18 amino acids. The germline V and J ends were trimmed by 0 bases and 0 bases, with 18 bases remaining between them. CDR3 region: CASSQSLGGRDTSYEQYF. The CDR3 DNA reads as TGCGCCAGCAGTCAATCGCTAGGTGGTCGGGACACCTCCTACGAGCAGTACTTC.

In nucleotides, the CDR3 is TGTGCCAGCGTCAGGGATCCCCTCCACTTT. It yields the protein CASVRDPLHF. This sequence joins TRBV6-5 and TRBJ1-6; a weak D match, TRBD1 (5 bases). The CDR3 sequence is 10 residues long. Germline V gene data show CDR1 as MNHEY and CDR2 as SVGAGI. The V end lost 8 bases, the J end lost 13 bases, and 9 bases lay between the germline ends.